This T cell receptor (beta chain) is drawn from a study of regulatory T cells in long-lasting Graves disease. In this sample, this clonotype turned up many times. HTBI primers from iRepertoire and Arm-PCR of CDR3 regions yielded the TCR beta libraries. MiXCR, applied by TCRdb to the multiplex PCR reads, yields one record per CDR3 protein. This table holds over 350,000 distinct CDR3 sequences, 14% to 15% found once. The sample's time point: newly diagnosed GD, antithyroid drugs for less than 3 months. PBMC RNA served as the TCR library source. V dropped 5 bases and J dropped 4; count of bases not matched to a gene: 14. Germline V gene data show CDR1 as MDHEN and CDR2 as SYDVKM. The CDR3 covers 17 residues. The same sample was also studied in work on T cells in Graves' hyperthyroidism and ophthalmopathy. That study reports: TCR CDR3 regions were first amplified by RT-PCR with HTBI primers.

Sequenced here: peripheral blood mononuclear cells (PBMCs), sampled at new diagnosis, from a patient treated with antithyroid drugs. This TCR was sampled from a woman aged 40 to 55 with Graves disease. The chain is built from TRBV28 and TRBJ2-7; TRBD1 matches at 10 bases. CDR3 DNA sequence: TGTGCCAGCAGTCCCCTCGAACCGGGACAGGGGACTTACGAGCAGTACTTC. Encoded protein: CASSPLEPGQGTYEQYF.